The 15 T cell receptor beta chains reported below all come from one sample, sequenced in a study of Ad26.COV2.S vaccination and SARS-CoV-2 variants (dated by TCRdb to the early 2020s). The library was made by the immunoSEQ multiplex PCR assay. The source is immuneACCESS, and TCRdb retained only in-frame sequences with V and J called. Part of the clones is not carried over; for the studies checked, unresolved V genes explain less than half of this, and the remainder is unexplained. The sample table holds some 39,000 clones, of which around 83% were seen once. The ten biggest clones cover about half of the sample. The time point tag for this specimen amounts to: individuals recovered from natural SARS-CoV-2 infection. This sample comprised peripheral blood, obtained after recovery from COVID-19. All receptors derive from a human donor who had recovered from COVID-19.

The genes are TRBV11-2 and TRBJ2-5; 14 nucleotides agree with TRBD2. The CDR3 contains 16 residues. V dropped 3 bases and J dropped 7; count of bases not matched to a gene: 7. Germline V gene sequence: CDR1 SGHAT, CDR2 FQNNGV. CDR3 sequence: CASSFGTSGGLGTQYF. The DNA of the CDR3 is TGTGCCAGCAGCTTCGGGACTAGCGGGGGACTAGGGACCCAGTACTTC. The full variable domain, completed using reference TRBV11-2 and TRBJ2-5, is EAGVAQSPRYKIIEKRQSVAFWCNPISGHATLYWYQQILGQGPKLLIQFQNNGVVDDSQLPKDRFSAERLKGVDSTLKIQPAKLEDSAVYLCASSFGTSGGLGTQYFGPGTRLLVL.

The V call is TRBV7-2, the J call TRBJ2-3, with a tentative D call TRBD2 (6 bases). The V end was cut by 7 bases, the J end by 9 bases, with 17 bases between. The CDR3 runs 13 residues. The V gene's germline CDR1 is SGHTA and CDR2 FQGNSA. As DNA, the CDR3 is TGTGCCAGCACCCAAGGAGGGGCCGGGACGCAGTATTTT. This sequence encodes CASTQGGAGTQYF.

The rearrangement uses TRBV7-9 and TRBJ1-1; possibly TRBD1 for D (6 bases). Trimming removed 4 bases at V and 1 base at J, with 13 bases between. Germline V CDR1 and CDR2: SEHNR, FQNEAQ (reference sequence). The CDR3 is 15 amino acids. The CDR3, as DNA: TGTGCCAGCAGCTCCAAGGGGGGAGAGAACACTGAAGCTTTCTTT. It yields the protein CASSSKGGENTEAFF.

This clone was seen only once. The chain joins TRBV18 to TRBJ2-3; 9 nucleotides line up with TRBD2. The CDR3 extends over 16 amino acids. The J segment lost 6 bases and the V segment lost 2 bases, leaving 9 bases of the junction unmatched. The germline gives CDR1 KGHSH, CDR2 LQKENI. The CDR3 spells CASSPLTSGGADTQYF. The CDR3 region has the DNA TGTGCCAGCTCACCATTGACTAGCGGCGGTGCGGATACGCAGTATTTT.

The rearrangement joins TRBV5-4 to TRBJ2-1, with TRBD2 matching 9 bases. CDR3 length equals 17 residues. After removal of 0 bases from V and 9 bases from J, the junction contained 13 bases not matched to a gene. CDR1 and CDR2 (germline): SGHNT, YYREEE (reference sequence). The CDR3 loop reads CASSLARGGGAEGEQFF. DNA of the CDR3: TGTGCCAGCAGCTTGGCCCGGGGCGGGGGGGCCGAGGGTGAGCAGTTCTTC.

The J gene is TRBJ2-5, the V gene TRBV28; D possibly corresponds to TRBD2 (6 bases). This CDR3 contains 16 residues. Trimming removed 2 bases from V and 2 bases from J, with 15 bases in between. CDR1 and CDR2 from the germline V gene are MDHEN and SYDVKM. CDR3 protein: CASSLGGAGPQETQYF. The CDR3 region has the DNA TGTGCCAGCAGTTTAGGCGGGGCGGGGCCTCAAGAGACCCAGTACTTC.

The chain couples TRBV3-1 (or the pseudogene TRBV3-2) to TRBJ1-2; no firm D call. Trimming took 3 bases from V and 8 from J, leaving 16 bases between them. In germline, CDR1 is LGHDT, CDR2 YNNKEL (reference sequence). This CDR3 contains 14 residues. Here the CDR3 DNA reads TGTGCCAGCAGCCAGGCCAGAGGCGGAGGCGGCTACACCTTC. It codes for CASSQARGGGGYTF.

The gene calls are TRBV9 and TRBJ1-1; D is uncertain. Germline assignment: CDR1 SGDLS and CDR2 YYNGEE. The CDR3 loop spans 14 amino acids. V was clipped by 0 bases and J by 1 base, with 7 bases between them. This CDR3 reads CASSVENRNTEAFF. Written as DNA, the CDR3 is TGTGCCAGCAGCGTAGAAAACAGGAACACTGAAGCTTTCTTT.

By share, this clone ranks as medium-sized. The chain couples TRBV27 to TRBJ1-2; tentatively, D is TRBD1 (5 bases). This CDR3 is 13 amino acids long. CDR1 MNHEY and CDR2 SMNVEV come from the germline V gene (reference sequence). V gave up 1 base and J gave up 6 bases, with 9 bases separating them. The CDR3 reads CASSLLGADGYTF. The DNA of the CDR3 is TGTGCCAGCAGTTTATTAGGGGCGGATGGCTACACCTTC.

The sample holds a few counts of this clone. This rearrangement joins TRBV18 to TRBJ1-1; D ambiguous. There are 13 residues in the CDR3. CDR1 and CDR2 from the germline V gene are KGHSH and LQKENI. V lost 6 bases, J lost 1 base, and 9 bases lay in between. CDR3: CASSGQSNTEAFF. The CDR3 DNA is TGTGCCAGCTCGGGTCAGTCGAACACTGAAGCTTTCTTT.

This clone came up a few times. The chain uses TRBV5-1 and TRBJ1-4; D remains ambiguous. V was trimmed by 3 bases and J by 8 bases, leaving 14 bases between them. The CDR3 loop spans 14 amino acids. From germline, CDR1 is SGHRS and CDR2 YFSETQ. The CDR3, as DNA: TGCGCCAGCAGCTACTCAGTGTCGGCGGAAAAACTGTTTTTT. Amino acids: CASSYSVSAEKLFF.

The V and J genes are TRBV19 and TRBJ2-5, with 10 positions matching TRBD1. Trimming cost V 6 bases and J 5 bases; bases outside gene matches: 12. Germline loops: CDR1 LNHDA, CDR2 SQIVND (reference sequence). The CDR3 covers 16 residues. CDR3 residues: CASRESDRGQGETQYF. The CDR3 nucleotides are TGTGCCAGTAGGGAGAGTGACAGGGGGCAGGGGGAGACCCAGTACTTC.

DNA of the CDR3: TGTGCCAGCAGCTTGTCCAGGAGTGAGCAGTTCTTC. Protein product: CASSLSRSEQFF. The chain carries TRBV3-1 (or the pseudogene TRBV3-2) and TRBJ2-1; D not resolved. This CDR3 has 12 amino acids. Deletions cut 5 bases from V and 9 bases from J, with 11 bases between. Germline CDR1 reads LGHDT; CDR2 reads YNNKEL (reference sequence).

V is TRBV7-8 and J is TRBJ2-7; TRBD2 is a possible D gene (6 bases). The ends were cut back, 1 base at V and 0 bases at J, with 10 bases in the middle. In germline, CDR1 is SGHVS, CDR2 FQNEAQ. The CDR3 totals 15 residues. Here the CDR3 DNA reads TGTGCCAGCAGCTTAGGGGGACTCTCCTCCTACGAGCAGTACTTC. Translated, it gives CASSLGGLSSYEQYF.

CDR3 sequence: CATPLVYEQYF. The CDR3 DNA follows: TGTGCCACGCCCTTGGTGTACGAGCAGTACTTC. The rearrangement uses TRBV24-1 and TRBJ2-7; no clear D gene. Trimming shortened V by 10 bases and J by 4 bases, and 10 bases separated the two germline ends. This CDR3 is built from 11 residues. CDR1 is KGHDR and CDR2 is SFDVKD in the germline V gene.